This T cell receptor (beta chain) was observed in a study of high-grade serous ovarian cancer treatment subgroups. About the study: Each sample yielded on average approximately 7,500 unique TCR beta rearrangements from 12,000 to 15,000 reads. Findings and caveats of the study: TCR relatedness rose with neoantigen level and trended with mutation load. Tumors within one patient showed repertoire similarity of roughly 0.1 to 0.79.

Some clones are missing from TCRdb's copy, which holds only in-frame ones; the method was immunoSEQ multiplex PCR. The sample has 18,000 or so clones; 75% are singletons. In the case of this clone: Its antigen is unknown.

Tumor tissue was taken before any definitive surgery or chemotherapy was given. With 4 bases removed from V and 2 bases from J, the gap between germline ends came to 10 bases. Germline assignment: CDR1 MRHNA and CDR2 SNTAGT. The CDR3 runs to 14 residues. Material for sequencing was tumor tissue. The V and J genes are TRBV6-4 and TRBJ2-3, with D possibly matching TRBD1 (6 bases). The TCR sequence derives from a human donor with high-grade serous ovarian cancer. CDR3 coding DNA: TGTGCCAGCAGTGGTGAGGGGGACACAGATACGCAGTATTTT. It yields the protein CASSGEGDTDTQYF.